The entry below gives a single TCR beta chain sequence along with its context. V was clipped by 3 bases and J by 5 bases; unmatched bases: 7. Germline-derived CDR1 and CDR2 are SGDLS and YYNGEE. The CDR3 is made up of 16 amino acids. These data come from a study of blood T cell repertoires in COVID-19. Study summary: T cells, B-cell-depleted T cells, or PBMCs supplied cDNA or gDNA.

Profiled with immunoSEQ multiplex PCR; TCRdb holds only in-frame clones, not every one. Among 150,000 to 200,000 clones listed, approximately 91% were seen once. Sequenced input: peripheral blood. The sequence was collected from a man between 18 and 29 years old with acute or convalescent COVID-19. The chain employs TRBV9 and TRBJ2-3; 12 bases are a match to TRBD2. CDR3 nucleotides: TGTGCCAGCAGCGAAGAACTAGCGGGGGGCGGAGATACGCAGTATTTT. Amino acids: CASSEELAGGGDTQYF.